This T cell receptor beta chain was retrieved from a study of beta chain features in type 1 diabetes. Study-level information: All of the samples together had 85 million to 130 million sorted cells examined.

The ends were cut back, 4 bases at V and 7 bases at J, with 16 bases in the middle. The CDR3 spans 14 residues. The V gene's germline CDR1 is KGHSH and CDR2 LQKENI. Regarding the study as a whole: When Type 1 diabetes patients were examined, their TCRB CDR3s proved moderately but significantly shorter in all four CD4+ subsets. A cDNA-based sequencing approach could over-represent cells with high TCR expression. In comparison with healthy donors, patients had naive, central memory and Treg TCRB repertoires that appeared more similar.

Expressed TCRB transcripts were sequenced after all isolated RNA was converted to cDNA. Naive, central memory and regulatory T cell samples produced a mean of approximately 4 million reads. Generated by immunoSEQ multiplex PCR, the TCRdb table keeps only in-frame clones and is missing some. This sample has roughly 340,000 clones, with roughly 12% found just once. This clone was found a few times. Its antigen is undetermined. The V call is TRBV18, the J call TRBJ1-2; TRBD1 is a possible D gene (6 bases). The sample consisted of naive CD4+ T cells from blood. The sequence was collected from a woman between 18 and 29 years old with type 1 diabetes. CDR3 in DNA: TGTGCCAGCTCACTCCGGGACATGGCGCCTGGCTACACCTTC. This translates into CASSLRDMAPGYTF.